The next 6 T cell receptor beta chains were all read from a single sample in a study of blood T cell repertoires in COVID-19. Measured with immunoSEQ multiplex PCR; TCRdb has only the in-frame clones, and not every one. The data show over 200,000 clones, about 85% seen once. Sequenced input: PBMCs or T cells enriched from blood (not recorded which). The origin of the receptors is a man in his forties who had recovered from COVID-19.

This sequence joins TRBV14 and TRBJ2-5, with D maybe TRBD2 (7 bases). V shed 8 bases and J shed 3 bases, with 16 bases lying between them. Germline-derived CDR1 and CDR2 are SGHDN and FVKESK. CDR3 length equals 14 residues. CDR3 sequence: CASQQGRVKETQYF. The CDR3 DNA follows: TGTGCCAGCCAGCAGGGGAGGGTTAAAGAGACCCAGTACTTC.

The rearrangement joins TRBV7-2 to TRBJ2-3, with D possibly TRBD2 on 6 matching bases. V was clipped by 1 base and J by 0 bases, with 8 bases between them. The CDR3 totals 15 residues. CDR1 SGHTA and CDR2 FQGNSA come from the germline V gene. The CDR3 DNA is TGTGCCAGCAGCTTAGATCGGGGGAGCACAGATACGCAGTATTTT. This gives the protein CASSLDRGSTDTQYF.

This chain connects TRBV21-1 to TRBJ2-2; the table's D call, TRBD1, was not checked against the DNA. TRBV21-1 is a documented pseudogene. This CDR3 is built from 17 residues. The CDR3 sequence: CASSRGVYRGRTGELFF. CDR3 coding DNA: TGTGCCAGCAGCAGAGGGGTATACAGGGGGCGGACCGGGGAGCTGTTTTTT.

The chain recombines TRBV4-1 with TRBJ1-2; 7 bases are shared with TRBD1. After removal of 3 bases from V and 8 bases from J, the junction contained 12 bases not matched to a gene. Germline V gives CDR1 MGHRA, CDR2 YSYEKL. The CDR3 totals 15 residues. CDR3 amino acids: CASSQPQDRVQGYTF. Here the CDR3 DNA reads TGCGCCAGCAGCCAGCCTCAAGACAGGGTACAGGGCTACACCTTC.

This chain joins TRBV5-1 and TRBJ2-7; 9 bases are shared with TRBD2. The CDR3 is 15 residues long. Germline-derived CDR1 and CDR2 are SGHRS and YFSETQ. Losses at the gene ends were 0 bases for V and 5 bases for J; bases not matched to a gene: 6. CDR3 bases: TGCGCCAGCAGCTTGGTAGCGGGAGCTGTCGACGAGCAGTACTTC. Translated: CASSLVAGAVDEQYF.

The CDR3 is CASSLSPTSGRKYEQYF. As DNA, the CDR3 is TGTGCCAGCAGTTTATCTCCTACTAGCGGGAGAAAGTACGAGCAGTACTTC. This rearrangement joins TRBV27 to TRBJ2-7; TRBD2 matches 11 bases. V shed 0 bases, J shed 4 bases, and the junction held 8 bases outside the gene matches. The CDR3 has 17 residues. Germline CDR1 and CDR2: MNHEY and SMNVEV (reference sequence).